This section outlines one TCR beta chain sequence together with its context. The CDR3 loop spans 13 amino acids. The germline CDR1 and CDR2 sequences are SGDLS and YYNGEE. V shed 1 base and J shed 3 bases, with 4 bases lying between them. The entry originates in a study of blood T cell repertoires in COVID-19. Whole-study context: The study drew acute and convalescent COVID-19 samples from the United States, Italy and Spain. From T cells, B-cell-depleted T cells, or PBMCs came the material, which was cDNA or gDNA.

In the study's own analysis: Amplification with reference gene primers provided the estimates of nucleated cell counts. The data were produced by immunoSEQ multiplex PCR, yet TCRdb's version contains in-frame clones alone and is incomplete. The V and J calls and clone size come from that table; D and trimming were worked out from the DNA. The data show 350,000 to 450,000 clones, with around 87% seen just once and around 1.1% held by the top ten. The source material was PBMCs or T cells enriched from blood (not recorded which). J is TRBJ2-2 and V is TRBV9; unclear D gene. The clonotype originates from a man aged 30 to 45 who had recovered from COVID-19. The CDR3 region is CASSVLHTGELFF. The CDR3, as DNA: TGTGCCAGCAGCGTACTCCACACCGGGGAGCTGTTTTTT.